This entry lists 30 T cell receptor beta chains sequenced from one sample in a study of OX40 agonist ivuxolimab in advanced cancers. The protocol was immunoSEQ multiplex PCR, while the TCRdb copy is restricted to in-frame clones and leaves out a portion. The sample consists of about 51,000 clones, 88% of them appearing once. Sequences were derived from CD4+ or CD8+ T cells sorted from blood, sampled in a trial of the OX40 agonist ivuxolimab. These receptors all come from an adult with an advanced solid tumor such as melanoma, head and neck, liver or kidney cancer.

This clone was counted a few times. CDR3 nucleotides: TGTGCCAGCAGCCAAGGACTAGCGGGTCAAGAGACCCAGTACTTC. Translation gives CASSQGLAGQETQYF. The chain has TRBV4-2 and TRBJ2-5; 10 bases map to TRBD2. Germline V CDR1 and CDR2: LGHNA, YNFKEQ. The CDR3 is 15 residues long. The junction had 1 base not matched to a gene; V was cut back by 1 base and J by 2 bases.

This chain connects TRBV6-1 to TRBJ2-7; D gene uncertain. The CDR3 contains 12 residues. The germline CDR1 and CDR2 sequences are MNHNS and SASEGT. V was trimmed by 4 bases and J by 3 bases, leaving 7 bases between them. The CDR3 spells CASSGRGYEQYF. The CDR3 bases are TGTGCCAGCAGTGGGCGAGGCTACGAGCAGTACTTC.

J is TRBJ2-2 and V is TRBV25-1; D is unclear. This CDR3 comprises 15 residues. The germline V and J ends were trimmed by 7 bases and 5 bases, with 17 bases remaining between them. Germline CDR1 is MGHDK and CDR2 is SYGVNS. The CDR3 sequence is CASTPNRAGTGELFF. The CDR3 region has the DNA TGTGCCAGCACGCCGAACCGAGCCGGGACCGGGGAGCTGTTTTTT.

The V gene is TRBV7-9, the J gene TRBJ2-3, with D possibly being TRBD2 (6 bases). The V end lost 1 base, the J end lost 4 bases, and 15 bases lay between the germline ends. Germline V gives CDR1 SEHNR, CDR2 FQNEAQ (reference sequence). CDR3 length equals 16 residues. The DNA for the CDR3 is TGTGCCAGCAGCTTAGGCTGGGGCGGGATTTCAGATACGCAGTATTTT. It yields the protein CASSLGWGGISDTQYF.

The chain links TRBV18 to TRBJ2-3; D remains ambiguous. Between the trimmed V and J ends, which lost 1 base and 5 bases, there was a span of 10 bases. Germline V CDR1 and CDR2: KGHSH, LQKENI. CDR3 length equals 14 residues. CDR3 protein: CASSPLGRRDTQYF. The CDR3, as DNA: TGTGCCAGCTCACCACTTGGCAGGAGAGATACGCAGTATTTT.

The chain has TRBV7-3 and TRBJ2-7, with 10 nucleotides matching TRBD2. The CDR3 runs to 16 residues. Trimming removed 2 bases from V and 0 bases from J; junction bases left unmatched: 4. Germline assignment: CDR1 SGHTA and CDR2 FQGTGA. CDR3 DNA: TGTGCCAGCAGCTTACGGAGCGGGAGGGCCTCCTACGAGCAGTACTTC. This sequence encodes CASSLRSGRASYEQYF.

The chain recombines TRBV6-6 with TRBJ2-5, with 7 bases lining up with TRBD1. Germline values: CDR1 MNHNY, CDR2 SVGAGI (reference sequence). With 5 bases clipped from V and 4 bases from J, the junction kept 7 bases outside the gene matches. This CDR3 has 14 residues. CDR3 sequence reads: CASSRDRVVETQYF. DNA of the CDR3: TGTGCCAGCAGTCGTGACAGGGTGGTAGAGACCCAGTACTTC.

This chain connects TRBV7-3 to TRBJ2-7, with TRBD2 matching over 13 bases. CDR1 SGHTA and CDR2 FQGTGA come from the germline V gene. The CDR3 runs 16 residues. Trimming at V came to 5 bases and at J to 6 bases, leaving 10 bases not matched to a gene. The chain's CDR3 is CASSQLAGGAQGEQYF. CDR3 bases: TGTGCCAGCAGCCAACTAGCGGGAGGGGCCCAGGGCGAGCAGTACTTC. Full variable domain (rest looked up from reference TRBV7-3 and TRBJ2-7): GAGVSQTPSNKVTEKGKYVELRCDPISGHTALYWYRQSLGQGPEFLIYFQGTGAADDSGLPNDRFFAVRPEGSVSTLKIQRTERGDSAVYLCASSQLAGGAQGEQYFGPGTRLTVT.

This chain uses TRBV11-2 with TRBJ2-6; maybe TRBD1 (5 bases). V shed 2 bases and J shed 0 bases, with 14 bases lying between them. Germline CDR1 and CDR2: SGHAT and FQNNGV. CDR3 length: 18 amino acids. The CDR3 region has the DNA TGTGCCAGCAGCTTAAGACTTTCAGGGTTCTCTGGGGCCAACGTCCTGACTTTC. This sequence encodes CASSLRLSGFSGANVLTF. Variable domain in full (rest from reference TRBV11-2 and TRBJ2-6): EAGVAQSPRYKIIEKRQSVAFWCNPISGHATLYWYQQILGQGPKLLIQFQNNGVVDDSQLPKDRFSAERLKGVDSTLKIQPAKLEDSAVYLCASSLRLSGFSGANVLTFGAGSRLTVL.

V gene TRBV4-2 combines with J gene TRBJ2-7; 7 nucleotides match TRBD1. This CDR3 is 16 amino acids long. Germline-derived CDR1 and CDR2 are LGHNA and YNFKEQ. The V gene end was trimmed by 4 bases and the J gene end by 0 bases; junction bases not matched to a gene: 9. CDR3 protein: CASSPPDRRSSYEQYF. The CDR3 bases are TGTGCCAGCAGCCCCCCGGACAGGAGGTCCTCCTACGAGCAGTACTTC.

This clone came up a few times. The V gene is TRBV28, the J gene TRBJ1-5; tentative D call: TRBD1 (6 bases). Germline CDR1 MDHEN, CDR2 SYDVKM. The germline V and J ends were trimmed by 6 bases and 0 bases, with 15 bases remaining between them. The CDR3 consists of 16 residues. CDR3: CASRGWTVNSNQPQHF. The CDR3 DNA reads TGTGCCAGCAGGGGATGGACAGTTAATAGCAATCAGCCCCAGCATTTT.

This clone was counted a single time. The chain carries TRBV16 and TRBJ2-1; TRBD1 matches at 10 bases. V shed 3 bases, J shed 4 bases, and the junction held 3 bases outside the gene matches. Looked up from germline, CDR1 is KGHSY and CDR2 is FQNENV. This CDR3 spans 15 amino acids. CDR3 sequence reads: CASSQGQGRYNEQFF. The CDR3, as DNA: TGTGCCAGCAGCCAGGGACAGGGGCGTTACAATGAGCAGTTCTTC. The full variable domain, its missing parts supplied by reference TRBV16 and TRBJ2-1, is GEEVAQTPKHLVRGEGQKAKLYCAPIKGHSYVFWYQQVLKNEFKFLISFQNENVFDETGMPKERFSAKCLPNSPCSLEIQATKLEDSAVYFCASSQGQGRYNEQFFGPGTRLTVL.

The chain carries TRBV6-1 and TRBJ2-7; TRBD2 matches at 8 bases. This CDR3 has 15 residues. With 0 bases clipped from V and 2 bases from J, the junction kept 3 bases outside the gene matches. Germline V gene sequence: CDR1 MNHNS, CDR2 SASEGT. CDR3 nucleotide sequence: TGTGCCAGCAGTGAAGCGATTAGCGGGACCTACGAGCAGTACTTC. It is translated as CASSEAISGTYEQYF.

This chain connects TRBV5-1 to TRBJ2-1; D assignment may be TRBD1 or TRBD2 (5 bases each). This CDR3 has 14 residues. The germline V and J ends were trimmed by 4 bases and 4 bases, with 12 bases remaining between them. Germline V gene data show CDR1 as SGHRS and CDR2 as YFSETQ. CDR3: CASSPGTEYNEQFF. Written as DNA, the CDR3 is TGCGCCAGCAGCCCCGGGACGGAATACAATGAGCAGTTCTTC.

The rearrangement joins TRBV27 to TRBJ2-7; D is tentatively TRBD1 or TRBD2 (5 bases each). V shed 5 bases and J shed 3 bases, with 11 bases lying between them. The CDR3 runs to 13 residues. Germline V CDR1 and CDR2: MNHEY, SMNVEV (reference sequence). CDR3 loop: CASSRGDFYEQYF. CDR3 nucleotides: TGTGCCAGCAGTCGGGGCGACTTCTACGAGCAGTACTTC.

The CDR3 region has the DNA TGTGCCAGCAGCCCCCGTGCCCTCTATAATTCACCCCTCCACTTT. The encoded protein is CASSPRALYNSPLHF. The chain has TRBV7-2 and TRBJ1-6; unclear D gene. The CDR3 sequence is 15 residues long. Germline-derived CDR1 and CDR2 are SGHTA and FQGNSA. The ends were cut back, 5 bases at V and 3 bases at J, with 11 bases in the middle.

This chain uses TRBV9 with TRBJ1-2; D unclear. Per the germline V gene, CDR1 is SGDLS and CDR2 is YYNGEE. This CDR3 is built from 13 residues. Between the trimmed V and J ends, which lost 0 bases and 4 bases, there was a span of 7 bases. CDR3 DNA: TGTGCCAGCAGCGTAGGCCCAGCCTATGGCTACACCTTC. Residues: CASSVGPAYGYTF.

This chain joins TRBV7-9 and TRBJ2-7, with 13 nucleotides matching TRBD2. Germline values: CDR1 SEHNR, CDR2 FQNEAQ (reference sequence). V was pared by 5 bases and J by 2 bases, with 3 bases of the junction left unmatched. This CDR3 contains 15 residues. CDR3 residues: CASSAGLAGPYEQYF. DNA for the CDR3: TGTGCCAGCAGCGCGGGACTAGCGGGGCCCTACGAGCAGTACTTC. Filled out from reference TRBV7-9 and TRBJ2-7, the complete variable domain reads DTGVSQNPRHKITKRGQNVTFRCDPISEHNRLYWYRQTLGQGPEFLTYFQNEAQLEKSRLLSDRFSAERPKGSFSTLEIQRTEQGDSAMYLCASSAGLAGPYEQYFGPGTRLTVT.

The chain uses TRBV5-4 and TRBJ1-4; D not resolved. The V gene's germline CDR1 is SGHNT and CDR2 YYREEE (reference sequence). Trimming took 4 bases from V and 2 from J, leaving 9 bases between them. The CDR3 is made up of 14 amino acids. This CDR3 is CASSPQVTNEKLFF. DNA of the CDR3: TGTGCCAGCAGCCCCCAGGTTACTAATGAAAAACTGTTTTTT.

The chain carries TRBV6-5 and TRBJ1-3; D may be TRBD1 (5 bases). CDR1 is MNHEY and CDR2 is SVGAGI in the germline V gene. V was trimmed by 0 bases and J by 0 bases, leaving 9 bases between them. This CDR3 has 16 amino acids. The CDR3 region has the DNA TGTGCCAGCAGTTACTCGAGGGGTTCCTCTGGAAACACCATATATTTT. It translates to CASSYSRGSSGNTIYF.

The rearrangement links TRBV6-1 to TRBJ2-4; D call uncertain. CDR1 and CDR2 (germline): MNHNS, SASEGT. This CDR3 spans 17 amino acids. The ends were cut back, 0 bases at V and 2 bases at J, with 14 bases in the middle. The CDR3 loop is CASSEALIYGTKNIQYF. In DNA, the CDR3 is TGTGCCAGCAGTGAAGCGCTTATCTACGGAACCAAAAACATTCAGTACTTC.

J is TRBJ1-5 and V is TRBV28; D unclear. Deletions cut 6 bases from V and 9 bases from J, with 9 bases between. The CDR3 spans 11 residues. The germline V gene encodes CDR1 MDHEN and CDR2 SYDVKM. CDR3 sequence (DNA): TGTGCCAGCAGGCTAGCGGGGCCCCAGCATTTT. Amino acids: CASRLAGPQHF.

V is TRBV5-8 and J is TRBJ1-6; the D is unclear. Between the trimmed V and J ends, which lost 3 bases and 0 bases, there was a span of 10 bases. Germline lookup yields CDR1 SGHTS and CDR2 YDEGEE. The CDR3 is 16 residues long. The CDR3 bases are TGTGCCAGCAGCTACTGGGCAAGCTCCTATAATTCACCCCTCCACTTT. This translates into CASSYWASSYNSPLHF.

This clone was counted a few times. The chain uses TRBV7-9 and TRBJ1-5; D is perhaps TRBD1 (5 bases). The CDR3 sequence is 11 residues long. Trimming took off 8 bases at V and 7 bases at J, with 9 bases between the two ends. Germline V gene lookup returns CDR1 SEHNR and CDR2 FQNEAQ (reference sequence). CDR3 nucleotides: TGTGCCAGCGTTCACAGGCAGCCCCAGCATTTT. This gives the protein CASVHRQPQHF.

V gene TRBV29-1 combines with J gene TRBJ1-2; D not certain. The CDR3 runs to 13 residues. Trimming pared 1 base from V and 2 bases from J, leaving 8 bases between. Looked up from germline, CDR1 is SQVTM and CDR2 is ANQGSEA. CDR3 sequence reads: CSVEALGNYGYTF. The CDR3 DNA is TGCAGCGTTGAAGCTCTAGGGAACTATGGCTACACCTTC.

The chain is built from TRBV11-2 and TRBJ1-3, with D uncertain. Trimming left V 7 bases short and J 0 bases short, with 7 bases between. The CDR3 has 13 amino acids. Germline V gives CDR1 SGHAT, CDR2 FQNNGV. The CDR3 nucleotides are TGTGCCAGCAACAAACTCTCTGGAAACACCATATATTTT. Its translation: CASNKLSGNTIYF.

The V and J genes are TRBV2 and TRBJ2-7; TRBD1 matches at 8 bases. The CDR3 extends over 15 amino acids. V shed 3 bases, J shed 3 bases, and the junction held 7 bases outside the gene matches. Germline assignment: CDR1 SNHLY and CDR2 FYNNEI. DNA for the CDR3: TGTGCCAGCAGTGATAGGACAGGGACTCTCTACGAGCAGTACTTC. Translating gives CASSDRTGTLYEQYF.

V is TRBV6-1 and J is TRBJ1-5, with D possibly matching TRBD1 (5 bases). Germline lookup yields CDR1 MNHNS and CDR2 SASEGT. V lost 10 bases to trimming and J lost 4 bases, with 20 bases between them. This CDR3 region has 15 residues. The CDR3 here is CATALRDPGNQPQHF. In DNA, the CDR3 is TGTGCCACCGCACTACGGGACCCGGGGAATCAGCCCCAGCATTTT.

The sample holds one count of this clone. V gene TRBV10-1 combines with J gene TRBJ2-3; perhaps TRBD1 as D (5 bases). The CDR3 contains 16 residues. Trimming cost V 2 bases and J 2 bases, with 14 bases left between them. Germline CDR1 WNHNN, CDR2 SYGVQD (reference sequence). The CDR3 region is CASSERRQKFTDTQYF. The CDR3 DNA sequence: TGCGCCAGCAGTGAGCGTAGACAGAAATTCACAGATACGCAGTATTTT.

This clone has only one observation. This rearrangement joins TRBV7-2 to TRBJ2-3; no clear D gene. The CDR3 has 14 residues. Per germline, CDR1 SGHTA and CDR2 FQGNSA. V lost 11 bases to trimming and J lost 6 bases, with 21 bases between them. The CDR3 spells CAGKTEQEWDTQYF. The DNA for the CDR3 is TGTGCCGGGAAGACGGAGCAAGAATGGGATACGCAGTATTTT. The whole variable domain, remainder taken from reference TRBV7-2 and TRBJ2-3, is GAGVSQSPSNKVTEKGKDVELRCDPISGHTALYWYRQSLGQGLEFLIYFQGNSAPDKSGLPSDRFSAERTGGSVSTLTIQRTQQEDSAVYLCAGKTEQEWDTQYFGPGTRLTVL.